The 22 T cell receptor beta chains given below trace back to one sample, sequenced in a study of cytomegalovirus exposure and HLA in healthy donors (dated by TCRdb to about 2017). The library was generated by the immunoSEQ multiplex PCR assay. TCRdb re-hosts the immuneACCESS table, in-frame sequences only. Its copies lack some clones; in the studies checked, an unresolved V gene accounts for under half of them, and the cause for the rest is not known. The sample profile shows fewer than 200,000 clones; about 89% of them were found once. The top ten clones comprise 2% to 3% of the sample. The sequencing input was PBMCs. The receptors derive from a man aged 18 to 30 in good health and CMV-seropositive.

The V call is TRBV25-1, the J call TRBJ2-3; D possibly corresponds to TRBD1 (5 bases). Germline V gene sequence: CDR1 MGHDK, CDR2 SYGVNS. V was shortened by 9 bases and J by 0 bases, with 10 bases between the two germline ends. CDR3 length: 13 amino acids. Written as DNA, the CDR3 is TGTGCCAGGGACACCCTAAGCACAGATACGCAGTATTTT. Translated, it gives CARDTLSTDTQYF.

V gene TRBV4-3 combines with J gene TRBJ1-6; no clear D gene. This CDR3 is 15 amino acids long. Germline V gene sequence: CDR1 LGHNA, CDR2 YSLEER. Trimming removed 3 bases from V and 10 bases from J, with 16 bases in between. This CDR3 is CASSHTVARVSPLHF. The DNA for the CDR3 is TGCGCCAGCAGCCATACCGTGGCTCGTGTCTCACCCCTCCACTTT.

This chain uses TRBV15 with TRBJ2-7; D is uncertain. Germline V lookup: CDR1 LNHNV, CDR2 YYDKDF (reference sequence). The V end was cut by 1 base, the J end by 4 bases, with 8 bases between. The CDR3 is 13 residues long. The CDR3 here is CATSRGHKYEQYF. The CDR3 coding sequence is TGTGCCACCAGCAGAGGACACAAGTACGAGCAGTACTTC.

This chain connects TRBV19 to TRBJ2-1; 9 nucleotides align to TRBD2. The CDR3 loop spans 14 amino acids. The germline V gene encodes CDR1 LNHDA and CDR2 SQIVND (reference sequence). After removal of 7 bases from V and 4 bases from J, the junction contained 5 bases not matched to a gene. This chain's CDR3 is CASTTSGDYNEQFF. CDR3 nucleotides: TGTGCCAGTACGACTAGCGGAGATTACAATGAGCAGTTCTTC.

There are a few counts of this clone. CDR3 protein: CASSRRLAGATGELFF. CDR3 nucleotides: TGCGCCAGCAGCAGGAGACTAGCGGGGGCCACCGGGGAGCTGTTTTTT. The rearrangement links TRBV5-1 to TRBJ2-2; 12 positions match TRBD2. This CDR3 is 16 amino acids long. With 4 bases clipped from V and 4 bases from J, the junction kept 5 bases outside the gene matches. Per the germline V gene, CDR1 is SGHRS and CDR2 is YFSETQ.

The chain employs TRBV7-8 and TRBJ1-4, with D tentatively TRBD1 (5 bases). With 4 bases removed from V and 8 bases from J, the gap between germline ends came to 14 bases. Per the germline V gene, CDR1 is SGHVS and CDR2 is FQNEAQ. The CDR3 runs to 14 residues. CDR3 DNA: TGTGCCAGCAGCTATGGAGGGAGGGGAGAAAAACTGTTTTTT. As protein: CASSYGGRGEKLFF.

The CDR3, as DNA: TGTGCCAGCAAAATACATTTTGCAGGGGAGACTGAAGCTTTCTTT. It codes for CASKIHFAGETEAFF. V is TRBV7-2 and J is TRBJ1-1; TRBD1 is a possible D gene (6 bases). Germline-derived CDR1 and CDR2 are SGHTA and FQGNSA. The CDR3 contains 15 residues. V gave up 7 bases and J gave up 5 bases, with 20 bases separating them.

The chain carries TRBV27 and TRBJ1-2, with 7 bases matching TRBD1. Germline CDR1 and CDR2: MNHEY and SMNVEV (reference sequence). The trim removed 5 bases at V and 7 bases at J, leaving 13 bases unmatched. This CDR3 spans 15 amino acids. The CDR3: CASSGAGGRISGYTF. CDR3 DNA: TGTGCCAGCAGTGGGGCAGGGGGTAGGATAAGTGGCTACACCTTC.

This clone came up once. The gene calls are TRBV6-5 and TRBJ1-2; D uncertain. The CDR3 totals 13 residues. Germline V CDR1 and CDR2: MNHEY, SVGAGI. Between the trimmed V and J ends, which lost 0 bases and 7 bases, there was a span of 9 bases. In DNA form, the CDR3 reads TGTGCCAGCAGTTACTCCTACCTAACTGGCTACACCTTC. Its translation is CASSYSYLTGYTF.

The rearrangement links TRBV6-5 to TRBJ1-1; D uncertain. CDR3 length equals 15 residues. V dropped 0 bases and J dropped 3 bases, with 11 bases sitting between them. From germline, CDR1 is MNHEY and CDR2 SVGAGI. The CDR3 nucleotides read TGTGCCAGCAGTTACTCTCCGGGGTGGGACACTGAAGCTTTCTTT. As protein: CASSYSPGWDTEAFF.

This chain uses TRBV19 with TRBJ2-7; weak D call: TRBD2 (6 bases). The CDR3 runs 15 residues. V lost 6 bases and J 3 bases, leaving 18 bases between the germline ends. Germline assignment: CDR1 LNHDA and CDR2 SQIVND (reference sequence). The CDR3 nucleotides read TGTGCCAGTAGCTACGGGGGAGGTACTTACTACGAGCAGTACTTC. Translating it yields CASSYGGGTYYEQYF.

In this sample, this clone turned up once. V usage is TRBV25-1 and J usage is TRBJ2-1; no definite D call. CDR1 MGHDK and CDR2 SYGVNS come from the germline V gene. The length of the CDR3 is 13 residues. Trimming pared 4 bases from V and 7 bases from J, leaving 11 bases between. The CDR3 DNA follows: TGTGCCAGCAGTGGGCGACTTGTAAATGAGCAGTTCTTC. It yields the protein CASSGRLVNEQFF.

Note on this clone: The same CDR3 can be traced to other DNA sequences in this sample. CDR3 bases: TGTGCCAGCTCACCGGGACTAGCGGGCACCGGGGAGCTGTTTTTT. Protein: CASSPGLAGTGELFF. The rearrangement links TRBV18 to TRBJ2-2; 12 bases line up with TRBD2. The germline V gene has CDR1 KGHSH and CDR2 LQKENI. The CDR3 length is 15 residues. V was pared by 3 bases and J by 4 bases, with 0 bases of the junction left unmatched.

V and J are TRBV2 and TRBJ2-2; the match to TRBD2 covers 9 bases. Germline lookup yields CDR1 SNHLY and CDR2 FYNNEI. This CDR3 region has 15 residues. V shed 6 bases, J shed 4 bases, and the junction held 6 bases outside the gene matches. This CDR3 is CASRTGTSSTGELFF. In DNA form, the CDR3 reads TGTGCCAGCAGGACCGGGACTAGCAGCACCGGGGAGCTGTTTTTT. The full variable domain, with the rest looked up from reference TRBV2 and TRBJ2-2, is EPEVTQTPSHQVTQMGQEVILRCVPISNHLYFYWYRQILGQKVEFLVSFYNNEISEKSEIFDDQFSVERPDGSNFTLKIRSTKLEDSAMYFCASRTGTSSTGELFFGEGSRLTVL.

The rearrangement joins TRBV19 to TRBJ2-7; a weak D match, TRBD1 (6 bases). Per germline, CDR1 LNHDA and CDR2 SQIVND (reference sequence). This CDR3 comprises 14 residues. Trimming removed 3 bases at V and 5 bases at J, with 14 bases between. The CDR3 loop is CASSISPGANEQYF. CDR3 DNA sequence: TGTGCCAGTAGTATTTCACCAGGGGCTAACGAGCAGTACTTC. Full variable domain (outside the CDR3, taken from reference TRBV19 and TRBJ2-7): DGGITQSPKYLFRKEGQNVTLSCEQNLNHDAMYWYRQDPGQGLRLIYYSQIVNDFQKGDIAEGYSVSREKKESFPLTVTSAQKNPTAFYLCASSISPGANEQYFGPGTRLTVT.

The chain carries TRBV7-3 and TRBJ2-1; 7 bases align to TRBD2. Germline V gives CDR1 SGHTA, CDR2 FQGTGA. The trim removed 2 bases at V and 2 bases at J, leaving 3 bases unmatched. The CDR3 totals 15 residues. The CDR3 spells CASSLGAGAYNEQFF. The DNA for the CDR3 is TGTGCCAGCAGCTTAGGGGCGGGGGCCTACAATGAGCAGTTCTTC.

The V gene is TRBV18, the J gene TRBJ2-6; D is possibly TRBD1 (5 bases). The length of the CDR3 is 18 residues. Trimming shortened V by 3 bases and J by 0 bases, and 15 bases separated the two germline ends. Germline CDR1 KGHSH, CDR2 LQKENI. The CDR3 sequence is CASSPRDSGSSGANVLTF. CDR3 coding DNA: TGTGCCAGCTCACCCCGAGACAGTGGAAGCTCTGGGGCCAACGTCCTGACTTTC.

The chain employs TRBV2 and TRBJ1-4, with TRBD1 as a possible D gene (6 bases). CDR3 size: 16 residues. CDR1 and CDR2 from the germline V gene are SNHLY and FYNNEI. Deletions cut 6 bases from V and 7 bases from J, with 21 bases between. The DNA of the CDR3 is TGTGCCAGCAGCCTTACGGGGGGAGGGGGGAGTGAAAAACTGTTTTTT. It yields the protein CASSLTGGGGSEKLFF.

This clone has just one count. The chain links TRBV9 to TRBJ2-5, with 13 bases identical to TRBD2. V lost 4 bases, J lost 5 bases, and 11 bases stayed unmatched. The length of the CDR3 is 17 residues. The germline V gene encodes CDR1 SGDLS and CDR2 YYNGEE. This chain's CDR3 is CASSSRTSGGPRETQYF. CDR3 nucleotide sequence: TGTGCCAGCAGCTCCCGGACTAGCGGGGGACCTAGGGAGACCCAGTACTTC.

In DNA, the CDR3 is TGTGCCAGCAGCCTACGCGGGCAGAACACTGAAGCTTTCTTT. This gives the protein CASSLRGQNTEAFF. The rearrangement uses TRBV6-6 and TRBJ1-1; D remains unclear. CDR3 length: 14 amino acids. V dropped 6 bases and J dropped 1 base, with 12 bases sitting between them. The V gene's germline CDR1 is MNHNY and CDR2 SVGAGI (reference sequence).

The count of this clone is one. The rearrangement uses TRBV5-1 and TRBJ1-2; TRBD1 matches at 9 bases. Germline assignment: CDR1 SGHRS and CDR2 YFSETQ. There are 14 residues in the CDR3. The trim removed 0 bases at V and 14 bases at J, leaving 11 bases unmatched. This CDR3 is CASSLAQGQGSGTF. The CDR3 DNA is TGCGCCAGCAGCTTGGCCCAGGGACAGGGCTCTGGGACCTTC. The complete variable domain, with remaining parts taken from reference TRBV5-1 and TRBJ1-2, reads KAGVTQTPRYLIKTRGQQVTLSCSPISGHRSVSWYQQTPGQGLQFLFEYFSETQRNKGNFPGRFSGRQFSNSRSEMNVSTLELGDSALYLCASSLAQGQGSGTFGSGTRLTVV.

This chain joins TRBV2 and TRBJ1-1; tentative D call: TRBD1 (6 bases). Germline assignment: CDR1 SNHLY and CDR2 FYNNEI. With 3 bases removed from V and 5 bases from J, the gap between germline ends came to 16 bases. The CDR3 extends over 15 amino acids. CDR3 DNA sequence: TGTGCCAGCAGTGAGCAGGGGCCCGGCTTGACTGAAGCTTTCTTT. Amino acid sequence: CASSEQGPGLTEAFF.